This entry lists 4 T cell receptor beta chains sequenced from one sample in a study of CD8+CD57+ T cells in acquired aplastic anemia. Using genomic DNA as the template, TCR beta VDJ and CDR3 profiling was carried out. TCRdb reprocessed the reads with MiXCR, giving one entry per CDR3 protein. The sample lists about 400,000 distinct CDR3 sequences; about 70% were seen once. The specimen was sorted CD4+, CD8+, or CD8+CD57+ T cells (not recorded which) from PBMCs. The receptors derive from a human donor in good health, serving as a control.

This clonotype was observed a single time. This chain connects TRBV7-2 to TRBJ1-5; weak D call: TRBD1 (5 bases). Per the germline V gene, CDR1 is SGHTA and CDR2 is FQGNSA. This CDR3 comprises 14 residues. Trimming shortened V by 4 bases and J by 15 bases, and 22 bases separated the two germline ends. The DNA for the CDR3 is TGTGCCAGCAGCTCCCAGGGAACAGATCACCAGCGGCATTTT. It translates to CASSSQGTDHQRHF.

This clonotype was detected a few times. The chain employs TRBV11-1 and TRBJ2-7; 8 nucleotides align to TRBD1. Germline V gene lookup returns CDR1 SGHAT and CDR2 FQDESV (reference sequence). This CDR3 comprises 17 residues. Trimming at V came to 0 bases and at J to 2 bases, leaving 9 bases not matched to a gene. As DNA, the CDR3 is TGTGCCAGCAGCTTAGCGCTAAGGACAGGGATTACCTACGAGCAGTACTTC. It codes for CASSLALRTGITYEQYF.

This clonotype was seen a single time. Its ends do not fully match the called genes, so a read error is possible. The CDR3 bases are TGTGCCAGCAGCGGGAAGCCGCCAAAGCAGATCTTC. This codes for CASSGKPPKQIF. The V gene is TRBV9, the J gene TRBJ2-1, with unresolved D. The CDR3 extends over 12 amino acids. CDR1 and CDR2 from the germline V gene are SGDLS and YYNGEE.

In the case of this clonotype: At one end the junction does not follow the germline gene, possibly because of a read error. The chain carries TRBV4-1 and TRBJ2-7; TRBD2 might be the D (5 bases). The end of the DNA aligns better with TRBJ2-5, so the J call may be wrong. CDR3 size: 14 residues. Germline V gives CDR1 MGHRA, CDR2 YSYEKL. CDR3 in DNA: TGTGCCAGCAGCGCGAGGGTGGGGTTGGGGACCCAGTACTTC. Translated: CASSARVGLGTQYF.